Following are 22 T cell receptor beta chains from one sample sequenced in a study of blood T cells in healthy people across ages. A second PCR of 7 to 11 cycles used a sample-barcoded 5' primer and a J-beta primer mix. TCRdb called the 5' RACE reads again in MiXCR, with one record for every CDR3 protein. The repertoire consists of around 500,000 distinct CDR3 sequences, with roughly 48% occurring once and the leading ten covering around 23%. The sequenced sample consisted of blood. The receptors were gathered from an elderly man in good health.

The chain has TRBV6-5 and TRBJ1-1, with TRBD1 matching 11 bases. Germline CDR1 reads MNHEY; CDR2 reads SVGAGI. J lost 1 base, V lost 5 bases, and 3 bases had no gene match. The CDR3 loop spans 15 amino acids. The CDR3: CASSAGQGGNTEAFF. The CDR3 DNA follows: TGTGCCAGCAGTGCGGGACAGGGGGGGAACACTGAAGCTTTCTTT.

With regard to this clonotype: A much bigger clone sits one base away, suggesting this may be a read error. The gene calls are TRBV12-3 or TRBV12-4 and TRBJ1-2; no definite D call. V shed 6 bases and J shed 4 bases, with 9 bases lying between them. The CDR3 sequence is 12 residues long. The CDR3 nucleotides are TGTGCCAGCAGCGACCAGGCCTATGGCTACACCTTC. It is translated as CASSDQAYGYTF.

V is TRBV14 and J is TRBJ1-1; a weak D match, TRBD1 (5 bases). From germline, CDR1 is SGHDN and CDR2 FVKESK. The V end lost 4 bases, the J end lost 9 bases, and 21 bases lay between the germline ends. CDR3 length: 15 amino acids. Written as DNA, the CDR3 is TGTGCCAGCAGCCCTTTTTCGAATCGGGGGTGTCAAGCTTTCTTT. It is translated as CASSPFSNRGCQAFF.

The rearrangement joins TRBV7-2 to TRBJ1-5; D may be TRBD1 (6 bases). The CDR3 consists of 13 residues. Looked up from germline, CDR1 is SGHTA and CDR2 is FQGNSA. Trimming removed 5 bases at V and 4 bases at J, with 9 bases between. The CDR3, as DNA: TGTGCCAGCAGCGCCGACAGGAATCAGCCCCAGCATTTT. This gives the protein CASSADRNQPQHF.

This clonotype showed up just once. The chain employs TRBV7-9 and TRBJ2-3, with TRBD2 matching 8 bases. Germline V gene data show CDR1 as SEHNR and CDR2 as FQNEAQ (reference sequence). The ends lost 5 bases at V and 1 base at J; junction bases unmatched: 8. The CDR3 has 16 amino acids. The CDR3 reads CASSRLAKGGTDTQYF. In nucleotides, the CDR3 is TGTGCCAGCAGCCGACTAGCGAAGGGGGGCACAGATACGCAGTATTTT.

This clonotype was observed a handful of times. The rearrangement joins TRBV6-2 or TRBV6-3 to TRBJ2-3; the D gene could be TRBD1 or TRBD2 (5 bases each). V gave up 2 bases and J gave up 2 bases, with 8 bases separating them. This CDR3 has 14 residues. Germline CDR1 MNHEY, CDR2 SVGEGT. The CDR3 DNA reads as TGTGCCAGCAGTTACGGGACGGCCACAGATACGCAGTATTTT. Residues: CASSYGTATDTQYF.

CDR3 sequence: CATSSSGTSGATQYF. The CDR3 nucleotides read TGTGCCACCAGCAGCAGCGGGACTAGTGGGGCTACGCAGTATTTT. This chain links TRBV15 with TRBJ2-3; 8 bases fit TRBD2. J was trimmed by 8 bases and V by 3 bases; bases with no gene match: 10. Germline assignment: CDR1 LNHNV and CDR2 YYDKDF (reference sequence). The length of the CDR3 is 15 residues.

The table lists this clonotype with a few counts. This rearrangement joins TRBV5-6 to TRBJ2-3; D unresolved. The V gene lost 2 bases and the J gene lost 6 bases, with 7 bases spanning the gap. The CDR3 runs 12 residues. Germline CDR1 reads SGHDT; CDR2 reads YYEEEE. As DNA, the CDR3 is TGTGCCAGCAGCTTTAACTGGGATACGCAGTATTTT. This sequence encodes CASSFNWDTQYF.

Of note for this clonotype: A much larger clone lies one base from this, so it may be a read error. This chain connects TRBV6-5 to TRBJ1-2, with D hard to call. There are 14 residues in the CDR3. Germline V gene sequence: CDR1 MNHEY, CDR2 SVGAGI. Deletions cut 7 bases from V and 7 bases from J, with 19 bases between. CDR3 loop: CASTPGGSGCGYTF. The CDR3 coding sequence is TGTGCCAGCACGCCTGGCGGGTCCGGGTGTGGCTACACCTTC.

This clonotype was seen ten or more times. The CDR3 DNA sequence: TGTGCCAGCAGTTTTCAAGCACAGGGTTTCTACGAGCAGTACTTC. Its protein is CASSFQAQGFYEQYF. The rearrangement joins TRBV6-5 to TRBJ2-7, with D possibly matching TRBD1 (6 bases). This CDR3 contains 15 residues. Trimming stripped 4 bases from V and 3 bases from J, with 16 bases between. Germline V lookup: CDR1 MNHEY, CDR2 SVGAGI.

This sequence joins TRBV10-3 and TRBJ2-2, with 9 nucleotides matching TRBD2. The CDR3 has 17 residues. Germline V gives CDR1 ENHRY, CDR2 SYGVKD. Losses at the gene ends were 0 bases for V and 5 bases for J; bases not matched to a gene: 7. The CDR3 region is CAISESKASGITGELFF. Written as DNA, the CDR3 is TGTGCCATCAGTGAGTCGAAGGCTAGCGGGATAACCGGGGAGCTGTTTTTT.

The chain carries TRBV6-5 and TRBJ2-3, with D tentatively TRBD2 (6 bases). Trimming removed 6 bases at V and 0 bases at J, with 16 bases between. The CDR3 length is 16 residues. CDR1 and CDR2 (germline): MNHEY, SVGAGI. The DNA of the CDR3 is TGTGCCAGCAGCCCGTCTACGGGGGTCAGCACAGATACGCAGTATTTT. Encoded protein: CASSPSTGVSTDTQYF.

In its sample, this clonotype was seen many times. The chain joins TRBV6-5 to TRBJ2-2, with 10 bases matching TRBD2. The CDR3 has 17 residues. CDR1 and CDR2 (germline): MNHEY, SVGAGI. Germline trimming cut 2 bases from V and 7 bases from J; bases unmatched to any gene: 10. CDR3 bases: TGTGCCAGCAGTTACGGACTAGCGGCAGAGCGTGTCGGGGAGCTGTTTTTT. Its protein product is CASSYGLAAERVGELFF.

The gene calls are TRBV20-1 and TRBJ2-1; a weak D match, TRBD2 (5 bases). This CDR3 comprises 14 residues. The germline gives CDR1 DFQATT, CDR2 SNEGSKA (reference sequence). The V end was cut by 6 bases, the J end by 2 bases, with 14 bases between. The CDR3 coding sequence is TGCAGTGCCCGGGCCGAGACTACCTACAATGAGCAGTTCTTC. It is translated as CSARAETTYNEQFF.

The chain recombines TRBV4-2 with TRBJ2-3, with unresolved D. V was clipped by 1 base and J by 4 bases, with 18 bases between them. Germline lookup yields CDR1 LGHNA and CDR2 YNFKEQ. The CDR3 runs 17 residues. CDR3: CASSQGFGSSAADTQYF. CDR3 DNA: TGTGCCAGCAGCCAAGGGTTTGGTAGTTCAGCCGCAGATACGCAGTATTTT.

This chain connects TRBV29-1 to TRBJ2-4; 8 bases agree with TRBD1. V was clipped by 4 bases and J by 2 bases; unmatched bases: 19. CDR1 is SQVTM, CDR2 ANQGSEA, per germline. The CDR3 covers 19 residues. CDR3 loop: CSVATGGPGGDLTKNIQYF. The CDR3, as DNA: TGCAGCGTTGCCACAGGGGGTCCCGGAGGGGACTTAACCAAAAACATTCAGTACTTC.

This clonotype was seen just once. A junction boundary mismatches the germline segment, possibly from a read error. This CDR3 is CASSYSGGRWVTQGTQYF. The CDR3 nucleotides are TGTGCCAGCAGTTACTCGGGGGGACGGTGGGTAACTCAAGGGACCCAGTACTTC. V gene TRBV6-5 combines with J gene TRBJ2-5, with D possibly being TRBD2 (6 bases). Germline V lookup: CDR1 MNHEY, CDR2 SVGAGI. This CDR3 has 18 residues.

This clonotype has a handful of counts. This rearrangement joins TRBV9 to TRBJ2-1; TRBD1 agrees at 10 bases. This CDR3 spans 17 amino acids. V dropped 0 bases and J dropped 10; count of bases not matched to a gene: 13. Germline CDR1 is SGDLS and CDR2 is YYNGEE. Here the CDR3 reads CASSVALVGQGQGEQFF. The CDR3 bases are TGTGCCAGCAGCGTAGCCCTCGTAGGGCAGGGACAGGGGGAGCAGTTCTTC.

This chain links TRBV28 with TRBJ2-1, with D maybe TRBD2 (5 bases). The V end lost 3 bases, the J end lost 0 bases, and 15 bases lay between the germline ends. The CDR3 loop spans 17 amino acids. Germline CDR1 MDHEN, CDR2 SYDVKM. The CDR3 region has the DNA TGTGCCAGCAGTTTGAGCTGGGGTACTAGCTCCTACAATGAGCAGTTCTTC. Protein sequence: CASSLSWGTSSYNEQFF.

The rearrangement uses TRBV4-3 and TRBJ2-7; perhaps D is TRBD1 or TRBD2 (5 bases each). The germline gives CDR1 LGHNA, CDR2 YSLEER. V was clipped by 4 bases and J by 0 bases, with 10 bases between them. There are 14 residues in the CDR3. The CDR3 DNA sequence: TGCGCCAGCAGCCGGGGACCGAGCTCCTACGAGCAGTACTTC. It encodes CASSRGPSSYEQYF.

The rearrangement uses TRBV25-1 and TRBJ2-2; tentatively, D is TRBD2 (6 bases). V lost 4 bases, J lost 5 bases, and 11 bases lay in between. There are 14 residues in the CDR3. Germline CDR1 reads MGHDK; CDR2 reads SYGVNS. CDR3: CASSGDSGTGELFF. CDR3 DNA: TGTGCCAGCAGTGGGGACTCCGGGACCGGGGAGCTGTTTTTT.

The chain combines TRBV15 with TRBJ2-1; 7 bases line up with TRBD2. After removal of 6 bases from V and 6 bases from J, the junction contained 5 bases not matched to a gene. Germline values: CDR1 LNHNV, CDR2 YYDKDF (reference sequence). This CDR3 contains 13 residues. The CDR3 DNA sequence: TGTGCCACCAGGACTAGCCTCCCCAATGAGCAGTTCTTC. Translation: CATRTSLPNEQFF.